Below, 9 T cell receptor beta chains from the same sample are listed, as sequenced in a study of shared clonotypes between healthy human individuals. Clones were read by immunoSEQ multiplex PCR, and TCRdb kept only the in-frame ones, dropping some. The table records some 1,100,000 clones, 70% to 80% of them present only once. Specimen: memory CD4+ T cells from PBMCs. Stated subset: CD45RA-negative fraction. The receptors come from a man between 18 and 29 years old in good health. Some clones in this sample may be carry-over from other donors' samples.

The chain couples TRBV11-2 to TRBJ2-5; TRBD2 aligns across 10 bases. V gave up 5 bases and J gave up 1 base; unmatched junction bases: 4. Germline assignment: CDR1 SGHAT and CDR2 FQNNGV. The CDR3 contains 15 residues. The CDR3 here is CASSLLAGSQETQYF. The CDR3 DNA reads as TGTGCCAGCAGCCTACTAGCGGGGTCCCAAGAGACCCAGTACTTC.

This clone has more than one count but fewer than ten. The rearrangement links TRBV9 to TRBJ1-2; D gene ambiguous. V lost 0 bases and J 9 bases, leaving 18 bases between the germline ends. This CDR3 has 15 amino acids. CDR1 is SGDLS and CDR2 is YYNGEE in the germline V gene. CDR3: CASSVAPVARLSYTF. The CDR3 DNA follows: TGTGCCAGCAGCGTAGCCCCAGTGGCACGGTTAAGCTACACCTTC.

This chain joins TRBV21-1 and TRBJ2-7; the D segment call TRBD1 is taken from the table without a DNA check. TRBV21-1 is an annotated pseudogene. The CDR3 is 17 amino acids. CDR3 region: CASSRLEIRDSSYEQYF. The CDR3 DNA reads TGTGCCAGCAGCAGACTTGAGATCCGGGACAGCTCCTACGAGCAGTACTTC.

V and J are TRBV7-2 and TRBJ2-1; 7 positions agree with TRBD1. In germline, CDR1 is SGHTA, CDR2 FQGNSA. The CDR3 runs to 13 residues. V was clipped by 8 bases and J by 12 bases; unmatched bases: 13. CDR3 region: CASSRDSNKGQFF. The DNA for the CDR3 is TGTGCCAGCTCCCGGGACAGTAATAAGGGGCAGTTCTTC.

Points on this clone: Additional DNA sequences in this sample encode the identical CDR3. This chain joins TRBV29-1 and TRBJ1-2; D is uncertain. This CDR3 comprises 11 residues. V was pared by 7 bases and J by 1 base, with 7 bases between. CDR1 is SQVTM, CDR2 ANQGSEA, per germline. The CDR3 loop reads CSAGLNYGYTF. CDR3 bases: TGCAGCGCTGGGCTTAACTATGGCTACACCTTC.

The chain employs TRBV6-5 and TRBJ1-2; 7 nucleotides align to TRBD1. J gave up 7 bases and V 5 bases, and 7 bases lay outside the gene matches. This CDR3 has 13 residues. Germline V CDR1 and CDR2: MNHEY, SVGAGI. The CDR3 sequence: CASSGGQELGYTF. The CDR3, as DNA: TGTGCCAGCAGTGGTGGACAGGAACTTGGCTACACCTTC.

This clone has a count of ten or more. The V call is TRBV6-1, the J call TRBJ2-5; unclear D gene. Trimming took off 5 bases at V and 2 bases at J, with 6 bases between the two ends. Germline V gene sequence: CDR1 MNHNS, CDR2 SASEGT. The CDR3 spans 12 residues. The CDR3 here is CASSFPQETQYF. CDR3 coding DNA: TGTGCCAGCAGTTTTCCACAAGAGACCCAGTACTTC.

The V and J genes are TRBV28 and TRBJ2-7; D is tentatively TRBD1 or TRBD2 (7 bases each). The germline V gene has CDR1 MDHEN and CDR2 SYDVKM. Trimming cost V 5 bases and J 5 bases, with 16 bases left between them. This CDR3 is built from 14 residues. The CDR3 spells CASSIDRAGDEQYF. The CDR3 coding sequence is TGTGCCAGCAGTATCGACAGGGCGGGAGACGAGCAGTACTTC.

This rearrangement joins TRBV4-1 to TRBJ1-2, with unresolved D. Trimming removed 2 bases at V and 6 bases at J, with 13 bases between. The CDR3 spans 14 residues. In germline, CDR1 is MGHRA, CDR2 YSYEKL. The CDR3, as DNA: TGCGCCAGCAGCCAACCCGAGACCCCTCATGGCTACACCTTC. This codes for CASSQPETPHGYTF.